The 27 T cell receptor beta chains below were found in one sample sequenced in a study of beta chain features in type 1 diabetes. Whole-study results and caveats: Significant though moderate, a shortening of TCRB CDR3s appeared in all four CD4+ subsets of Type 1 diabetes patients.

Investigators reverse transcribed all isolated RNA, so they sequenced expressed TCRB transcripts. Repertoires were generated with immunoSEQ multiplex PCR, while TCRdb's copy carries only in-frame clones and drops some. Among 600,000 or so clones listed, 9.5% to 15% were seen once. These receptors' antigens are unknown. Sequencing was done on a sample of naive CD4+ T cells from blood. The receptors were sampled from a man aged 25 to 45 with type 1 diabetes.

This clone appeared a few times. The rearrangement uses TRBV7-2 and TRBJ2-5; TRBD1 or TRBD2 may be the D gene (6 bases each). Germline V gives CDR1 SGHTA, CDR2 FQGNSA. With 1 base removed from V and 3 bases from J, the gap between germline ends came to 12 bases. The CDR3 length is 15 residues. The CDR3 sequence: CASSLVGGNEETQYF. CDR3 bases: TGTGCCAGCAGCTTAGTAGGGGGGAATGAAGAGACCCAGTACTTC.

This chain links TRBV18 with TRBJ1-6, with 8 bases aligning to TRBD1. V lost 3 bases, J lost 3 bases, and 13 bases stayed unmatched. The CDR3 length is 19 residues. The germline CDR1 and CDR2 sequences are KGHSH and LQKENI. CDR3 in DNA: TGTGCCAGCTCACCCCTCGCCCCGGGACAGGCAAACTATAATTCACCCCTCCACTTT. Protein sequence: CASSPLAPGQANYNSPLHF. The whole variable domain, filled in from reference TRBV18 and TRBJ1-6, reads NAGVMQNPRHLVRRRGQEARLRCSPMKGHSHVYWYRQLPEEGLKFMVYLQKENIIDESGMPKERFSAEFPKEGPSILRIQQVVRGDSAAYFCASSPLAPGQANYNSPLHFGNGTRLTVT.

The chain employs TRBV7-9 and TRBJ2-1; 10 bases are a match to TRBD2. This CDR3 comprises 15 residues. Losses at the gene ends were 2 bases for V and 6 bases for J; bases not matched to a gene: 4. In germline, CDR1 is SEHNR, CDR2 FQNEAQ (reference sequence). CDR3 bases: TGTGCCAGCAGCTTACCGGGACTAGCGATCAATGAGCAGTTCTTC. Encoded protein: CASSLPGLAINEQFF.

This chain links TRBV19 with TRBJ2-1, with no clear D. The V gene lost 8 bases and the J gene lost 6 bases, with 20 bases spanning the gap. The CDR3 consists of 15 residues. The germline CDR1 and CDR2 sequences are LNHDA and SQIVND (reference sequence). Written as DNA, the CDR3 is TGTGCCAGTGACCCCGGACCTCCGGGCGGCAATGAGCAGTTCTTC. Protein sequence: CASDPGPPGGNEQFF.

The rearrangement joins TRBV6-5 to TRBJ2-3; perhaps TRBD2 as D (7 bases). The CDR3 has 15 amino acids. V was trimmed by 6 bases and J by 1 base, leaving 14 bases between them. Germline V lookup: CDR1 MNHEY, CDR2 SVGAGI. Here the CDR3 DNA reads TGTGCCAGCAGCACGGGGGGCCCGGGCACAGATACGCAGTATTTT. This sequence encodes CASSTGGPGTDTQYF.

There are a few counts of this clone. The chain carries TRBV2 and TRBJ2-5; 8 bases map to TRBD2. This CDR3 contains 17 residues. Germline V lookup: CDR1 SNHLY, CDR2 FYNNEI. V lost 4 bases to trimming and J lost 2 bases; unmatched junction nucleotides: 12. The CDR3 spells CASSGSRLAGTQETQYF. CDR3 in DNA: TGTGCCAGCAGTGGGTCTAGATTAGCGGGGACTCAAGAGACCCAGTACTTC.

This clone was observed a few times. The V call is TRBV7-8, the J call TRBJ2-3; no clear D gene. The CDR3 covers 13 residues. Looked up from germline, CDR1 is SGHVS and CDR2 is FQNEAQ. The V end was cut by 4 bases, the J end by 2 bases, with 7 bases between. The CDR3 reads CASSSPNTDTQYF. The CDR3 DNA reads TGTGCCAGCAGCTCGCCGAACACAGATACGCAGTATTTT.

There are a few counts of this clone. The J gene is TRBJ2-7, the V gene TRBV9; D may be TRBD1 or TRBD2 (5 bases each). V lost 3 bases, J lost 2 bases, and 12 bases lay in between. The CDR3 has 14 amino acids. Germline V CDR1 and CDR2: SGDLS, YYNGEE. CDR3 in amino acids: CASSGHPGPYEQYF. The CDR3 nucleotides read TGTGCCAGCAGCGGTCATCCGGGACCCTACGAGCAGTACTTC. The full variable domain, rest sourced from reference TRBV9 and TRBJ2-7, is DSGVTQTPKHLITATGQRVTLRCSPRSGDLSVYWYQQSLDQGLQFLIQYYNGEERAKGNILERFSAQQFPDLHSELNLSSLELGDSALYFCASSGHPGPYEQYFGPGTRLTVT.

The chain links TRBV28 to TRBJ1-1, with a weak D call TRBD1 (5 bases). The germline gives CDR1 MDHEN, CDR2 SYDVKM. The length of the CDR3 is 12 residues. The V end lost 3 bases, the J end lost 11 bases, and 13 bases lay between the germline ends. DNA for the CDR3: TGTGCCAGCAGTTTGGGGACCGATCGGGCTTTCTTT. Its protein is CASSLGTDRAFF.

This clone was picked up a small number of times. The rearrangement links TRBV19 to TRBJ2-1, with 9 bases lining up with TRBD1. Trimming at V came to 7 bases and at J to 8 bases, leaving 12 bases not matched to a gene. Germline V CDR1 and CDR2: LNHDA, SQIVND (reference sequence). The CDR3 has 15 amino acids. The CDR3 coding sequence is TGTGCCAGTAACTCGCCGGGACAGGGTATTCATGAGCAGTTCTTC. Residues: CASNSPGQGIHEQFF.

The V call is TRBV4-3, the J call TRBJ2-1; 12 bases are a match to TRBD2. V shed 5 bases, J shed 7 bases, and the junction held 9 bases outside the gene matches. CDR1 is LGHNA and CDR2 is YSLEER in the germline V gene. CDR3 size: 16 residues. The CDR3 nucleotides are TGCGCCAGCAGCAAGCCCGGGACTAGCGGGTTGAATGAGCAGTTCTTC. As protein: CASSKPGTSGLNEQFF.

This clone has more than one count but fewer than ten. The CDR3 region has the DNA TGTGCCAGCAGCTTAGATGGGCGGGCCGGCTTACGTACGCAGTATTTT. This translates into CASSLDGRAGLRTQYF. This rearrangement joins TRBV7-8 to TRBJ2-3; tentatively, D is TRBD2 (5 bases). The CDR3 length is 16 residues. The germline CDR1 and CDR2 sequences are SGHVS and FQNEAQ. V was clipped by 1 base and J by 8 bases, with 19 bases between them.

This clone was counted between two and nine times. The chain links TRBV25-1 to TRBJ2-3; 8 bases fit TRBD1. V lost 2 bases and J lost 5; bases outside the gene matches: 6. The CDR3 is made up of 15 amino acids. Germline lookup yields CDR1 MGHDK and CDR2 SYGVNS. As DNA, the CDR3 is TGTGCCAGCAGTGAACAACAGGGGGTGAGAGATACGCAGTATTTT. Protein product: CASSEQQGVRDTQYF. The entire variable domain, with the rest obtained from reference TRBV25-1 and TRBJ2-3, is as follows: EADIYQTPRYLVIGTGKKITLECSQTMGHDKMYWYQQDPGMELHLIHYSYGVNSTEKGDLSSESTVSRIRTEHFPLTLESARPSHTSQYLCASSEQQGVRDTQYFGPGTRLTVL.

There are a few counts of this clone. The chain recombines TRBV28 with TRBJ2-3, with unresolved D. Germline assignment: CDR1 MDHEN and CDR2 SYDVKM. Deletions cut 2 bases from V and 0 bases from J, with 9 bases between. The CDR3 has 15 amino acids. CDR3 bases: TGTGCCAGCAGTTTAGCGGATACTAGCACAGATACGCAGTATTTT. Its translation is CASSLADTSTDTQYF.

This clone was seen a handful of times. The chain uses TRBV5-4 and TRBJ2-1; D is possibly TRBD1 (6 bases). V was pared by 4 bases and J by 6 bases, with 17 bases between. CDR3 length: 15 amino acids. Germline assignment: CDR1 SGHNT and CDR2 YYREEE (reference sequence). The CDR3 reads CASSQGHVLGNEQFF. The DNA of the CDR3 is TGTGCCAGCAGCCAGGGACACGTCCTAGGCAATGAGCAGTTCTTC.

This sequence joins TRBV10-3 and TRBJ2-7, with D perhaps TRBD1 or TRBD2 (6 bases each). The V gene's germline CDR1 is ENHRY and CDR2 SYGVKD. The CDR3 totals 14 residues. V was trimmed by 1 base and J by 6 bases, leaving 13 bases between them. The CDR3 loop reads CAISEWQGTGEQYF. CDR3 bases: TGTGCCATCAGTGAGTGGCAGGGGACTGGCGAGCAGTACTTC.

As concerns this clone: The junction does not match germline at one end; this may be a read error. The chain links TRBV7-7 to TRBJ2-1, with a tentative D call TRBD2 (5 bases). This CDR3 region has 15 residues. The V gene's germline CDR1 is SSHAT and CDR2 FNYEAQ (reference sequence). The chain's CDR3 is CASSLSLGLGNEQFF. In DNA, the CDR3 is TGTGCTAGCAGCCTCTCCCTAGGACTCGGCAATGAGCAGTTCTTC. Based on the CDR3 plus reference TRBV7-7 and TRBJ2-1, the full variable domain is GAGVSQSPRYKVTKRGQDVTLRCDPISSHATLYWYQQALGQGPEFLTYFNYEAQPDKSGLPSDRFSAERPEGSISTLTIQRTEQRDSAMYRCASSLSLGLGNEQFFGPGTRLTVL.

The V gene is TRBV25-1, the J gene TRBJ1-6; 12 bases are a match to TRBD1. Losses at the gene ends were 6 bases for V and 0 bases for J; bases not matched to a gene: 3. The CDR3 loop spans 17 amino acids. Germline values: CDR1 MGHDK, CDR2 SYGVNS. The CDR3 sequence is CASSGTGGGSYNSPLHF. The DNA of the CDR3 is TGTGCCAGCAGCGGGACAGGGGGCGGCTCCTATAATTCACCCCTCCACTTT.

The gene calls are TRBV15 and TRBJ1-5; D is unclear. The germline V gene has CDR1 LNHNV and CDR2 YYDKDF (reference sequence). V lost 3 bases to trimming and J lost 5 bases, with 5 bases between them. The CDR3 sequence is 12 residues long. The DNA for the CDR3 is TGTGCCACCAGCAGTCAGGATCAGCCCCAGCATTTT. Protein: CATSSQDQPQHF.

CDR3 residues: CAISPGTSSPDTQYF. CDR3 DNA sequence: TGTGCCATCAGTCCCGGGACTAGCTCCCCAGATACGCAGTATTTT. The rearrangement joins TRBV10-3 to TRBJ2-3; 9 bases are a match to TRBD2. The J segment lost 4 bases and the V segment lost 5 bases, leaving 7 bases of the junction unmatched. The CDR3 runs 15 residues. The V gene's germline CDR1 is ENHRY and CDR2 SYGVKD.

This clone was seen more than once but under ten times. The chain carries TRBV7-8 and TRBJ1-2; D possibly corresponds to TRBD1 (6 bases). The CDR3 extends over 16 amino acids. The germline V gene has CDR1 SGHVS and CDR2 FQNEAQ. The V end lost 1 base, the J end lost 2 bases, and 14 bases lay between the germline ends. CDR3 DNA sequence: TGTGCCAGCAGCTTAGGCCCTGGGACATCGAACTATGGCTACACCTTC. Its protein product is CASSLGPGTSNYGYTF.

This clone was seen only a few times. This sequence joins TRBV15 and TRBJ1-2; D remains ambiguous. The CDR3 runs 14 residues. V lost 1 base and J 4 bases, leaving 10 bases between the germline ends. Germline assignment: CDR1 LNHNV and CDR2 YYDKDF (reference sequence). CDR3 DNA sequence: TGTGCCACCAGCAGAGCTGAGGTTCTCTATGGCTACACCTTC. Protein sequence: CATSRAEVLYGYTF.

This clone was counted only a few times. The rearrangement joins TRBV25-1 to TRBJ1-4; maybe TRBD1 (6 bases). Germline CDR1 reads MGHDK; CDR2 reads SYGVNS. The CDR3 loop spans 15 amino acids. V was cut by 6 bases and J by 8 bases, with 19 bases left in between. The CDR3 nucleotides read TGTGCCAGCAGCAACACAGGGAGTTTGTCCGAAAAACTGTTTTTT. It is translated as CASSNTGSLSEKLFF.

This clone was found a few times. V is TRBV7-2 and J is TRBJ2-5, with 11 bases that match TRBD2. The germline gives CDR1 SGHTA, CDR2 FQGNSA. The CDR3 is made up of 13 amino acids. The V segment lost 8 bases and the J segment 3 bases; nucleotides outside the gene matches: 2. CDR3 DNA: TGTGCCAGCCGTAGCGGGGGGGAAGAGACCCAGTACTTC. This codes for CASRSGGEETQYF.

This chain links TRBV28 with TRBJ2-2; D not certain. V was shortened by 5 bases and J by 4 bases, with 14 bases between the two germline ends. CDR3 size: 15 residues. Looked up from germline, CDR1 is MDHEN and CDR2 is SYDVKM. Written as DNA, the CDR3 is TGTGCCAGCAGTAATACCCCCGAGTCCACCGGGGAGCTGTTTTTT. Amino acids: CASSNTPESTGELFF. Full variable domain (outside the CDR3, taken from reference TRBV28 and TRBJ2-2): DVKVTQSSRYLVKRTGEKVFLECVQDMDHENMFWYRQDPGLGLRLIYFSYDVKMKEKGDIPEGYSVSREKKERFSLILESASTNQTSMYLCASSNTPESTGELFFGEGSRLTVL.

V gene TRBV30 combines with J gene TRBJ2-1; perhaps TRBD2 as D (6 bases). CDR1 is GTSNPN and CDR2 is SVGIG in the germline V gene (reference sequence). V lost 0 bases, J lost 7 bases, and 10 bases lay in between. The CDR3 sequence is 13 residues long. CDR3 DNA: TGTGCCTGGAGTGTAGGAGGGGATAATGAGCAGTTCTTC. This codes for CAWSVGGDNEQFF.

J is TRBJ2-7 and V is TRBV30, with D perhaps matching TRBD1 (6 bases). This CDR3 is built from 12 residues. Germline V lookup: CDR1 GTSNPN, CDR2 SVGIG (reference sequence). V lost 1 base, J lost 5 bases, and 9 bases lay in between. CDR3 loop: CAWSGGGHEQYF. DNA of the CDR3: TGTGCCTGGAGTGGTGGGGGCCACGAGCAGTACTTC.